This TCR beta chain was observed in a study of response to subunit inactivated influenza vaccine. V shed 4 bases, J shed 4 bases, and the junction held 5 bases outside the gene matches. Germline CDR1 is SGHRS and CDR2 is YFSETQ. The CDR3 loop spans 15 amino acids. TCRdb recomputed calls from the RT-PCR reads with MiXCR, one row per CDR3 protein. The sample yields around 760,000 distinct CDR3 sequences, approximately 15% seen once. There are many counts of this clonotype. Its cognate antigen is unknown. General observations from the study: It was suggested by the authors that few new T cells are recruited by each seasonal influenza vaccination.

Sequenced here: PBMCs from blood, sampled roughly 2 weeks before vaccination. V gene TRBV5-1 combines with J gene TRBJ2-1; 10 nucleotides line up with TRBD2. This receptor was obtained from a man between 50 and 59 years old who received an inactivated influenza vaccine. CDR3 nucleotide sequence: TGCGCCAGCAGCCTCGGGACTAGCGTATACAATGAGCAGTTCTTC. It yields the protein CASSLGTSVYNEQFF.